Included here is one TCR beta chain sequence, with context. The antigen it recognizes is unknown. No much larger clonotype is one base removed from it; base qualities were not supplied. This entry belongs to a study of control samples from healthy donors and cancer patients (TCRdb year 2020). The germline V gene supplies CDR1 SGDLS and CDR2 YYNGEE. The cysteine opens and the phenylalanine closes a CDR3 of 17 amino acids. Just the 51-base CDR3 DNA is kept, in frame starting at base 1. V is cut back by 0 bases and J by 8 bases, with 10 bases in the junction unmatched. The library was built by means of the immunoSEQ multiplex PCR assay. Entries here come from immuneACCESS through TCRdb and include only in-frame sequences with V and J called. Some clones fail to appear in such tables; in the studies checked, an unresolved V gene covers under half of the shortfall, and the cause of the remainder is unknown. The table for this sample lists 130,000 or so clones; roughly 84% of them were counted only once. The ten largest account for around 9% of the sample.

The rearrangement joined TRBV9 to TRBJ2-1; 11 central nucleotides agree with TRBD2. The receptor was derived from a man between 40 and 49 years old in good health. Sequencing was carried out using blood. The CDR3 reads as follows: CASSVALVAGGLDEQFF. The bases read TGTGCCAGCAGCGTAGCCCTGGTAGCGGGGGGGCTAGATGAGCAGTTCTTC.